A single sample is the source of the 17 T cell receptor beta chains below, sequenced in a study of T-cell memory formation after mild COVID-19. One entry per CDR3 protein results from TCRdb running MiXCR on the 5' RACE reads. The sample lists a few hundred thousand distinct CDR3 sequences, over 8.5% occurring once. Sequencing was done on a sample of PBMCs or a T cell subset sorted from them (not recorded which). These TCRs come from a man between 18 and 29 years old who had mild COVID-19 (a few samples of this study predate the infection). Cell type and time point are not known.

A few counts support this clonotype. V and J are TRBV28 and TRBJ1-1, with 7 bases lining up with TRBD1. Per the germline V gene, CDR1 is MDHEN and CDR2 is SYDVKM. CDR3 size: 15 residues. V was clipped by 6 bases and J by 3 bases; unmatched bases: 10. This CDR3 is CASSLLHTGDTEAFF. CDR3 DNA: TGTGCCAGCAGCTTGCTACATACAGGGGACACTGAAGCTTTCTTT.

The rearrangement uses TRBV27 and TRBJ2-1, with D maybe TRBD2 (6 bases). Per germline, CDR1 MNHEY and CDR2 SMNVEV (reference sequence). Trimming took off 3 bases at V and 0 bases at J, with 9 bases between the two ends. The CDR3 runs 15 residues. The CDR3: CASSFGGSSYNEQFF. CDR3 DNA: TGTGCCAGCAGTTTTGGGGGGAGCTCCTACAATGAGCAGTTCTTC.

This clonotype was counted ten times or more. V gene TRBV7-2 combines with J gene TRBJ1-6, with D possibly matching TRBD1 (6 bases). This CDR3 region has 16 residues. Germline V gene sequence: CDR1 SGHTA, CDR2 FQGNSA. V lost 8 bases and J lost 2, with 16 bases in between. The CDR3 coding sequence is TGTGCCAGCCGCATGGCCGGGACAACCTATAATTCACCCCTCCACTTT. Its protein is CASRMAGTTYNSPLHF.

The chain's CDR3 is CASSSKHGAAGANVLTF. Written as DNA, the CDR3 is TGTGCCAGCAGTTCAAAGCACGGCGCAGCTGGGGCCAACGTCCTGACTTTC. This chain joins TRBV6-1 and TRBJ2-6; D uncertain. This CDR3 has 17 residues. CDR1 is MNHNS and CDR2 is SASEGT in the germline V gene. V was trimmed by 5 bases and J by 2 bases, leaving 16 bases between them.

This clonotype was observed a handful of times. The chain employs TRBV20-1 and TRBJ2-1, with TRBD2 identical over 14 bases. This CDR3 has 16 amino acids. The V and J ends lost 6 bases and 8 bases, in that order; junction bases with no gene match: 12. Germline-derived CDR1 and CDR2 are DFQATT and SNEGSKA (reference sequence). The CDR3 loop is CSATKGGLAGDYEQFF. CDR3 DNA: TGCAGTGCCACAAAAGGGGGACTAGCGGGGGATTATGAGCAGTTCTTC.

This clonotype has just a few counts. The V gene is TRBV14, the J gene TRBJ1-1; 7 nucleotides match TRBD1. V lost 3 bases, J lost 1 base, and 8 bases stayed unmatched. The CDR3 sequence is 16 residues long. In germline, CDR1 is SGHDN, CDR2 FVKESK. The CDR3 is CASSHPPRDRNTEAFF. CDR3 in DNA: TGTGCCAGCAGCCACCCCCCGCGGGACAGGAACACTGAAGCTTTCTTT.

This clonotype was seen only a few times. DNA for the CDR3: TGCGCCAGCAGCGTGGACCCTAATCAGCCCCAGCATTTT. Encoded protein: CASSVDPNQPQHF. The chain is built from TRBV5-1 and TRBJ1-5; D remains ambiguous. Germline V gene data show CDR1 as SGHRS and CDR2 as YFSETQ. This CDR3 is built from 13 residues. Between the trimmed V and J ends, which lost 4 bases and 4 bases, there was a span of 9 bases.

A few counts support this clonotype. This sequence joins TRBV6-5 and TRBJ2-1; possibly TRBD2 for D (7 bases). CDR1 MNHEY and CDR2 SVGAGI come from the germline V gene. This CDR3 is 16 amino acids long. Trimming stripped 2 bases from V and 8 bases from J, with 19 bases between. The CDR3 reads CASSYLAGASSDEQFF. The CDR3 DNA sequence: TGTGCCAGCAGTTACCTCGCGGGGGCCAGCTCGGATGAGCAGTTCTTC.

The V call is TRBV28, the J call TRBJ2-7, with D hard to call. CDR3 length: 12 amino acids. Trimming took 3 bases from V and 7 from J, leaving 10 bases between them. The V gene's germline CDR1 is MDHEN and CDR2 SYDVKM. The CDR3 is CASSFSGREQYF. CDR3 nucleotide sequence: TGTGCCAGCAGTTTTTCTGGGCGAGAGCAGTACTTC.

This clonotype has a handful of counts. The chain joins TRBV6-4 to TRBJ2-3; D possibly corresponds to TRBD2 (6 bases). This CDR3 has 13 residues. Trimming removed 3 bases from V and 9 bases from J, with 13 bases in between. Germline values: CDR1 MRHNA, CDR2 SNTAGT. For the CDR3, the DNA is TGTGCCAGCAGTGATCGGGACTTCGGAACGCAGTATTTT. This gives the protein CASSDRDFGTQYF.

This clonotype has a handful of counts. The chain uses TRBV10-3 and TRBJ2-7; D might be TRBD1 or TRBD2, each matching 6 bases. The V end lost 2 bases, the J end lost 7 bases, and 12 bases lay between the germline ends. The CDR3 spans 13 residues. Germline V gene sequence: CDR1 ENHRY, CDR2 SYGVKD. This CDR3 reads CAISERGAREQYV. The CDR3 DNA follows: TGTGCCATCAGTGAGAGGGGGGCCCGGGAGCAGTACGTC.

This clonotype came up a few times. The V and J genes are TRBV5-1 and TRBJ1-4; D is undetermined. V was clipped by 0 bases and J by 6 bases, with 3 bases between them. This CDR3 comprises 12 residues. Germline CDR1 reads SGHRS; CDR2 reads YFSETQ. Written as DNA, the CDR3 is TGCGCCAGCAGCTTGGACTATGAAAAACTGTTTTTT. Its protein product is CASSLDYEKLFF.

This clonotype was observed many times. The chain is built from TRBV12-3 or TRBV12-4 and TRBJ2-5; D may be TRBD1 (6 bases). Trimming stripped 8 bases from V and 1 base from J, with 8 bases between. The CDR3 has 12 residues. The CDR3: CASGQLQETQYF. CDR3 DNA sequence: TGTGCCAGCGGACAGCTCCAAGAGACCCAGTACTTC.

V and J are TRBV5-4 and TRBJ1-6; 7 nucleotides align to TRBD1. CDR3 length equals 15 residues. Germline values: CDR1 SGHNT, CDR2 YYREEE (reference sequence). V lost 5 bases and J lost 13; bases outside the gene matches: 15. The CDR3 spells CASSSKGQDHWPLHF. The CDR3 DNA follows: TGTGCCAGCAGTTCTAAAGGACAGGACCACTGGCCCCTCCACTTT.

The chain's CDR3 is CSASNPDRGSNQPQHF. Here the CDR3 DNA reads TGCAGTGCGTCTAACCCGGACAGGGGCAGCAATCAGCCCCAGCATTTT. The chain combines TRBV20-1 with TRBJ1-5; 9 bases line up with TRBD1. The V gene end was trimmed by 6 bases and the J gene end by 1 base; junction bases not matched to a gene: 10. Germline loops: CDR1 DFQATT, CDR2 SNEGSKA (reference sequence). The CDR3 length is 16 residues.

This clonotype has more than one count but fewer than ten. The rearrangement joins TRBV4-3 to TRBJ2-3; D gene uncertain. Germline V gene data show CDR1 as LGHNA and CDR2 as YSLEER. The CDR3 sequence is 14 residues long. The V end was cut by 5 bases, the J end by 0 bases, with 9 bases between. The CDR3 here is CASSGPLSTDTQYF. The CDR3 nucleotides read TGCGCCAGCAGCGGGCCACTTAGCACAGATACGCAGTATTTT.

This clonotype was detected a few times. The chain employs TRBV10-3 and TRBJ2-6; D is unclear. The germline CDR1 and CDR2 sequences are ENHRY and SYGVKD. The V and J ends lost 1 base and 1 base respectively, with 5 bases between them. The CDR3 loop spans 15 amino acids. DNA for the CDR3: TGTGCCATCAGTGAGTGGGGATCTGGGGCCAACGTCCTGACTTTC. Translation gives CAISEWGSGANVLTF.